This TCR beta chain was found in a study of blood T cell repertoires in COVID-19. Study at large: Material from acute and convalescent COVID-19 was sourced from the United States, Italy and Spain. In each case, the material was cDNA or gDNA derived from T cells, B-cell-depleted T cells, or PBMCs.

Measured with immunoSEQ multiplex PCR; TCRdb has only the in-frame clones, and not every one. The sample carries 52,000 or so clones, about 90% recorded once. This CDR3 region has 12 residues. Trimming removed 1 base at V and 8 bases at J, with 5 bases between. Germline CDR1 MDHEN, CDR2 SYDVKM. This receptor was identified in a human donor in a cohort sampled during active COVID-19. The chain uses TRBV28 and TRBJ1-4; D ambiguous. The sample consisted of peripheral blood. CDR3 DNA sequence: TGTGCCAGCAGTTTATCCAGGGAAAAACTGTTTTTT. As protein: CASSLSREKLFF. Using reference TRBV28 and TRBJ1-4 for the parts outside the CDR3, the full variable domain is DVKVTQSSRYLVKRTGEKVFLECVQDMDHENMFWYRQDPGLGLRLIYFSYDVKMKEKGDIPEGYSVSREKKERFSLILESASTNQTSMYLCASSLSREKLFFGSGTQLSVL.